This TCR beta chain emerged from a study of neoadjuvant anti-PD-1 for oral cavity cancer. Study-level information: Patients without progression got a fourth dose around day 43.

Whole-study findings and limits: Only a few patients per response group were TCR-analyzed; validation needed. After neoadjuvant nivolumab, PBMC T cell clonality was significantly higher in non-responders than responders.

A few counts support this clone. The antigen is undetermined. Time point specified: after neoadjuvant nivolumab, at surgical resection. Stage II-IVA oral cavity squamous cell carcinoma was new and untreated by systemic or radiation therapy. CDR3 length: 15 amino acids. Germline V CDR1 and CDR2: SGHDN, FVKESK. V gave up 4 bases and J gave up 7 bases; unmatched junction bases: 5. The repertoire was sequenced with immunoSEQ multiplex PCR; TCRdb's copy has only in-frame clones and lacks some. The sample consists of almost 8,500 clones, 70% of them appearing once. Material: PBMCs, obtained after nivolumab (anti-PD-1) treatment. This rearrangement joins TRBV14 to TRBJ2-2; 11 bases agree with TRBD2. The origin of this receptor is a person between 35 and 79 years old with oral cavity squamous cell carcinoma. CDR3 DNA sequence: TGTGCCAGCAGCCCTCTAGCGGGGGGTTACGGGGAGCTGTTTTTT. It specifies CASSPLAGGYGELFF.